These T cell receptor beta chains were read from a single sample in a study of cytomegalovirus exposure and HLA in healthy donors. Clones were sequenced by immunoSEQ multiplex PCR, and TCRdb holds only the in-frame ones, with some missing. The table includes tens of thousands of clones, 84% detected once. The specimen was PBMCs. Receptors originate from a woman under 30 in good health and CMV-seropositive. Both conserved end residues are part of each CDR3. The D gene is left open where the match is weak.

D gene,J gene,V gene,CDR3 protein,CDR3 DNA
NA,TRBJ2-5,TRBV2,CASSSHSETQYF,TGTGCCAGCAGTTCCCATAGCGAGACCCAGTACTTC
TRBD1,TRBJ2-3,TRBV11-3,CASSFSWEGGADEDTQYF,TGTGCCAGCAGCTTCTCCTGGGAAGGGGGCGCCGATGAAGATACGCAGTATTTT
NA,TRBJ1-5,TRBV28,CASSLRMGSSQPQHF,TGTGCCAGCAGTTTACGTATGGGGAGCAGTCAGCCCCAGCATTTT
NA,TRBJ1-2,TRBV6-1,CASSAIQGHGYTF,TGTGCCAGCAGTGCGATACAGGGACATGGCTACACCTTC
NA,TRBJ1-5,TRBV7-9,CASSHRGALPQHF,TGTGCCAGCAGCCATAGGGGCGCCCTGCCCCAGCATTTT
TRBD2,TRBJ2-7,TRBV28,CASYSGGGVYEQYF,TGTGCCAGCTACTCTGGCGGGGGTGTTTACGAGCAGTACTTC
NA,TRBJ1-5,TRBV7-9,CASSKQGSNQPQHF,TGTGCCAGCAGCAAACAGGGAAGCAATCAGCCCCAGCATTTT
NA,TRBJ2-5,TRBV5-1,CASSLPSVGETQYF,TGCGCCAGCAGCTTGCCTTCGGTTGGAGAGACCCAGTACTTC
TRBD1,TRBJ2-1,TRBV4-1,CASSRTGAHYEQFF,TGCGCCAGCAGCCGGACAGGGGCTCACTATGAGCAGTTCTTC
TRBD1,TRBJ1-1,TRBV15,CATSGLPGTGTEAFF,TGTGCCACCAGCGGACTGCCTGGGACAGGCACTGAAGCTTTCTTT